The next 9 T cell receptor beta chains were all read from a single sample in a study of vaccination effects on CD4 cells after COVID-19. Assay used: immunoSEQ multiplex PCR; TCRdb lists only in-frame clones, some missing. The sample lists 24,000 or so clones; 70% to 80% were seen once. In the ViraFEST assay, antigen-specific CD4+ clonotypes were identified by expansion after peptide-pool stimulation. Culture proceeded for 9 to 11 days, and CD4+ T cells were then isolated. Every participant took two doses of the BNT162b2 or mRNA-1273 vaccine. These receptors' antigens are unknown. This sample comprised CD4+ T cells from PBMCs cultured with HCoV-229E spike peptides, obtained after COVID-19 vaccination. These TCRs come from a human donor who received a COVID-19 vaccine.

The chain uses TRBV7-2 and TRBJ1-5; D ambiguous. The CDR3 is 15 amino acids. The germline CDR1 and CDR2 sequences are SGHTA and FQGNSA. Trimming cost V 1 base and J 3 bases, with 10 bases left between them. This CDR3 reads CASSLVGSLNQPQHF. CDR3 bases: TGTGCCAGCAGCTTAGTTGGAAGCCTCAATCAGCCCCAGCATTTT. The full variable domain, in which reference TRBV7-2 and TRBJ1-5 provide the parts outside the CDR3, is GAGVSQSPSNKVTEKGKDVELRCDPISGHTALYWYRQSLGQGLEFLIYFQGNSAPDKSGLPSDRFSAERTGGSVSTLTIQRTQQEDSAVYLCASSLVGSLNQPQHFGDGTRLSIL.

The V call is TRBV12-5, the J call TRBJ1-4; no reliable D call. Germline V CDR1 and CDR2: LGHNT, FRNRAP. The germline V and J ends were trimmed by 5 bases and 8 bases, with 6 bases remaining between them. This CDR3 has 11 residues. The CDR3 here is CASGSSEKLFF. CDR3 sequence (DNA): TGTGCTAGTGGTAGTAGCGAAAAACTGTTTTTT.

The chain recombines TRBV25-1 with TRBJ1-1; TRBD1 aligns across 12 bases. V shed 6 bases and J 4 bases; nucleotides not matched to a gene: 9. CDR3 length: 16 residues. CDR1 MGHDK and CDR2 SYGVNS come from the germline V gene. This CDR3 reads CASSPRDRGHVTEAFF. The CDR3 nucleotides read TGTGCCAGCAGCCCCCGGGACAGGGGGCACGTCACTGAAGCTTTCTTT.

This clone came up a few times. CDR3 protein: CASRGRANYGYTF. The CDR3, as DNA: TGTGCCAGCCGGGGTCGAGCTAACTATGGCTACACCTTC. The V and J genes are TRBV14 and TRBJ1-2; no clear D. V was clipped by 8 bases and J by 0 bases, with 10 bases between them. The CDR3 has 13 amino acids. Germline CDR1 is SGHDN and CDR2 is FVKESK.

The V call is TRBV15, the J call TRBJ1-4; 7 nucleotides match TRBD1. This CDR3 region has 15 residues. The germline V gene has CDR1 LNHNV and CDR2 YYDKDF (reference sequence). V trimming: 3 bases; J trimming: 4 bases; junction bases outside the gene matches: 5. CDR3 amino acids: CATSSRTGVNEKLFF. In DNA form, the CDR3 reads TGTGCCACCAGCAGCCGCACAGGGGTTAATGAAAAACTGTTTTTT.

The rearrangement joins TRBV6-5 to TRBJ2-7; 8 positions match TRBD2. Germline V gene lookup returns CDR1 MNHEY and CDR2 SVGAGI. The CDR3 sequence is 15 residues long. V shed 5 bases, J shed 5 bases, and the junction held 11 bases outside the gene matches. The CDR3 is CASSPVAGSQNEQYF. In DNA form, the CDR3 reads TGTGCCAGCAGTCCCGTAGCGGGGTCCCAGAACGAGCAGTACTTC.

The CDR3 region is CSVEAGDKGYTF. For the CDR3, the DNA is TGCAGCGTTGAAGCGGGAGATAAGGGCTACACCTTC. The chain carries TRBV29-1 and TRBJ1-2; D remains unclear. Germline CDR1 SQVTM, CDR2 ANQGSEA. This CDR3 is built from 12 residues. Trimming cost V 1 base and J 8 bases, with 11 bases left between them.

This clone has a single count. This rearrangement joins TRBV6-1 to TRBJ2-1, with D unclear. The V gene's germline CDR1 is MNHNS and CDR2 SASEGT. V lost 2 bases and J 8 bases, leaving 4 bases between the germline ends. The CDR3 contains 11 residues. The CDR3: CASSERYEQFF. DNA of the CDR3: TGTGCCAGCAGTGAACGTTATGAGCAGTTCTTC.

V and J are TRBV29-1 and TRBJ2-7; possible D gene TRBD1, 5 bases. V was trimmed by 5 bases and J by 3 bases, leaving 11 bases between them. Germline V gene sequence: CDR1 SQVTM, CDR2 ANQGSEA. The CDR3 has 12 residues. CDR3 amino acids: CSVRGSDYEQYF. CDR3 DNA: TGCAGCGTTAGGGGCTCTGACTACGAGCAGTACTTC.